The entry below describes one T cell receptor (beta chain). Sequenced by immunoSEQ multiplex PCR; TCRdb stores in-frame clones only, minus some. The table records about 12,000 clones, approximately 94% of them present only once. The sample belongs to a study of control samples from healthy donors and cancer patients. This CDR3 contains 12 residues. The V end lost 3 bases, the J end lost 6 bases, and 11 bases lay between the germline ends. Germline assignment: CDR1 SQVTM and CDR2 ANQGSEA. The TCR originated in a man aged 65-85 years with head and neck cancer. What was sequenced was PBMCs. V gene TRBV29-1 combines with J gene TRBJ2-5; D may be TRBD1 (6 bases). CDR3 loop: CSVDRGGQTQYF. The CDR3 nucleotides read TGCAGCGTTGATCGAGGGGGACAGACCCAGTACTTC.